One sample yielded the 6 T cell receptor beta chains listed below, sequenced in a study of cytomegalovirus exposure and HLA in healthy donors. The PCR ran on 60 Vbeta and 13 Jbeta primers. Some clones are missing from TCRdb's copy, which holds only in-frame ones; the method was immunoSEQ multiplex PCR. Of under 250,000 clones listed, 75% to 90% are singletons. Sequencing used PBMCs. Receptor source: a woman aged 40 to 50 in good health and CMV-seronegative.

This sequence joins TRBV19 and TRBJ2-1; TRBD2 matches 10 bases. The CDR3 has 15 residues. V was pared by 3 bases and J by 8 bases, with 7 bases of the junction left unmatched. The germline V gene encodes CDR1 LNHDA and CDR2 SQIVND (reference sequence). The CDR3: CASSIQAGGRYEQFF. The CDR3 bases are TGTGCCAGTAGTATCCAAGCGGGAGGGAGATATGAGCAGTTCTTC. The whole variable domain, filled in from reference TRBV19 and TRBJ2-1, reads DGGITQSPKYLFRKEGQNVTLSCEQNLNHDAMYWYRQDPGQGLRLIYYSQIVNDFQKGDIAEGYSVSREKKESFPLTVTSAQKNPTAFYLCASSIQAGGRYEQFFGPGTRLTVL.

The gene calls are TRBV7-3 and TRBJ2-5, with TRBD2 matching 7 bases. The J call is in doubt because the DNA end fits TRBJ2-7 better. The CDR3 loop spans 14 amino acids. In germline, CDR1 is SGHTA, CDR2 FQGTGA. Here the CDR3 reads CASSPGGTTYEQYF. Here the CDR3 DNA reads TGTGCCAGCAGCCCGGGAGGAACCACCTACGAGCAGTACTTC.

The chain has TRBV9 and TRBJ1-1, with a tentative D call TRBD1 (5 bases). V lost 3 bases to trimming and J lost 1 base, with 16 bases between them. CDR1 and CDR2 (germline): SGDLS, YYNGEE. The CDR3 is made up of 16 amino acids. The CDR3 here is CASSGGDGGGNTEAFF. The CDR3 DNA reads TGTGCCAGCAGCGGAGGGGACGGGGGGGGGAACACTGAAGCTTTCTTT. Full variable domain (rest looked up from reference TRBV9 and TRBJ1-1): DSGVTQTPKHLITATGQRVTLRCSPRSGDLSVYWYQQSLDQGLQFLIQYYNGEERAKGNILERFSAQQFPDLHSELNLSSLELGDSALYFCASSGGDGGGNTEAFFGQGTRLTVV.

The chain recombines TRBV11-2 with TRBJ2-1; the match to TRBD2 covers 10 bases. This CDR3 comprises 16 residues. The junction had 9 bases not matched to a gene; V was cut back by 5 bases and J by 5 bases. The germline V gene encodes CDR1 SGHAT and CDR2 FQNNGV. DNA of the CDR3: TGTGCCAGCAGCCCACCAAGCGGGAGGGTCAACAATGAGCAGTTCTTC. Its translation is CASSPPSGRVNNEQFF.

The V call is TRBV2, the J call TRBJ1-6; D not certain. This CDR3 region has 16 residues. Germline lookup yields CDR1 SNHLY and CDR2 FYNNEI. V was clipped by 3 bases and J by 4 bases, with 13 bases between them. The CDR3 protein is CASSETTRAYNSPLHF. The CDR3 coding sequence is TGTGCCAGCAGTGAGACCACGAGGGCTTATAATTCACCCCTCCACTTT.

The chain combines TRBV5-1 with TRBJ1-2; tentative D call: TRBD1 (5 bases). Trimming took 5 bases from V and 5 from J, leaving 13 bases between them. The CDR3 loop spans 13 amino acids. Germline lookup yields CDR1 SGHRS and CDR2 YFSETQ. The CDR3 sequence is CASRTGEGYGYTF. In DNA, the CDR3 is TGCGCCAGCAGGACCGGGGAGGGGTATGGCTACACCTTC.